What follows are 26 T cell receptor beta chains derived from one specimen sequenced in a study of blood T cell repertoires in COVID-19. The table came from immunoSEQ multiplex PCR; TCRdb's copy has only in-frame clones and leaves some out. The data hold about 220,000 clones, with approximately 80% observed a single time. Sample: peripheral blood. These receptors were taken from a woman in her seventies with acute or convalescent COVID-19.

The J gene is TRBJ1-5, the V gene TRBV29-1; D not certain. The CDR3 has 13 amino acids. V was clipped by 1 base and J by 6 bases, with 10 bases between them. CDR1 and CDR2 (germline): SQVTM, ANQGSEA. The CDR3 region is CSVEVQGGQPQHF. The CDR3 nucleotides are TGCAGCGTTGAAGTACAAGGCGGTCAGCCCCAGCATTTT.

V and J are TRBV6-1 and TRBJ1-1; a possible D gene is TRBD1 (5 bases). Trimming took off 0 bases at V and 3 bases at J, with 17 bases between the two ends. Germline V gene sequence: CDR1 MNHNS, CDR2 SASEGT. The CDR3 spans 17 residues. This CDR3 reads CASSEALLGRAYTEAFF. CDR3 DNA sequence: TGTGCCAGCAGTGAAGCGCTTCTGGGCAGGGCGTACACTGAAGCTTTCTTT.

This clone turned up a few times. The chain is built from TRBV28 and TRBJ1-2, with 7 bases that match TRBD1. This CDR3 contains 14 residues. Germline lookup yields CDR1 MDHEN and CDR2 SYDVKM. The trim removed 3 bases at V and 4 bases at J, leaving 5 bases unmatched. The CDR3 DNA reads TGTGCCAGCAGTTTGTCCGGACAGGTCTATGGCTACACCTTC. Translating gives CASSLSGQVYGYTF.

J is TRBJ2-7 and V is TRBV6-2 or TRBV6-3, with 7 bases aligning to TRBD2. The CDR3 covers 16 residues. V lost 0 bases and J lost 0; bases outside the gene matches: 5. Germline lookup yields CDR1 MNHEY and CDR2 SVGEGT. DNA for the CDR3: TGTGCCAGCAGTTACTCTTTCGGGGGGTCCTCCTACGAGCAGTACTTC. This translates into CASSYSFGGSSYEQYF.

V and J are TRBV19 and TRBJ1-2; possibly TRBD1 for D (5 bases). The V end lost 6 bases, the J end lost 10 bases, and 12 bases lay between the germline ends. Germline assignment: CDR1 LNHDA and CDR2 SQIVND (reference sequence). The CDR3 is 11 residues long. CDR3 nucleotides: TGTGCCAGTAGCCTCTCCAGGGACTACACCTTC. The encoded protein is CASSLSRDYTF. The full variable domain, in which reference TRBV19 and TRBJ1-2 provide the parts outside the CDR3, is DGGITQSPKYLFRKEGQNVTLSCEQNLNHDAMYWYRQDPGQGLRLIYYSQIVNDFQKGDIAEGYSVSREKKESFPLTVTSAQKNPTAFYLCASSLSRDYTFGSGTRLTVV.

The chain has TRBV19 and TRBJ1-2; D remains ambiguous. This CDR3 has 15 residues. V was cut by 4 bases and J by 7 bases, with 19 bases left in between. Germline V CDR1 and CDR2: LNHDA, SQIVND (reference sequence). For the CDR3, the DNA is TGTGCCAGTAGTACCGAGCCACTAAACACGGGTGGCTACACCTTC. It specifies CASSTEPLNTGGYTF. The entire variable domain, with the rest obtained from reference TRBV19 and TRBJ1-2, is as follows: DGGITQSPKYLFRKEGQNVTLSCEQNLNHDAMYWYRQDPGQGLRLIYYSQIVNDFQKGDIAEGYSVSREKKESFPLTVTSAQKNPTAFYLCASSTEPLNTGGYTFGSGTRLTVV.

This chain uses TRBV6-5 with TRBJ1-4; possibly TRBD1 for D (6 bases). Germline V lookup: CDR1 MNHEY, CDR2 SVGAGI. This CDR3 is built from 14 residues. Trimming removed 6 bases at V and 8 bases at J, with 16 bases between. The CDR3 spells CASRVRGAREKLFF. The CDR3 DNA reads as TGTGCCAGCAGAGTGCGGGGGGCAAGGGAAAAACTGTTTTTT.

The chain employs TRBV4-1 and TRBJ1-6, with 8 bases fitting TRBD1. Germline CDR1 MGHRA, CDR2 YSYEKL. The CDR3 length is 18 residues. V lost 3 bases, J lost 0 bases, and 7 bases stayed unmatched. CDR3 sequence reads: CASSQIRTGSSYNSPLHF. The CDR3 coding sequence is TGCGCCAGCAGCCAGATTCGGACAGGGAGCTCCTATAATTCACCCCTCCACTTT.

This clone was counted once. The chain has TRBV6-5 and TRBJ2-1; TRBD1 agrees at 8 bases. Germline CDR1 is MNHEY and CDR2 is SVGAGI. J was trimmed by 4 bases and V by 6 bases; bases with no gene match: 5. The CDR3 has 14 residues. In nucleotides, the CDR3 is TGTGCCAGCAGAGGGACAGGCCCTTACAATGAGCAGTTCTTC. Its protein is CASRGTGPYNEQFF.

The chain combines TRBV23-1 with TRBJ1-1; tentative D call: TRBD1 (6 bases). TRBV23-1 belongs to the ORF category, with a function that is uncertain. V dropped 3 bases and J dropped 1 base, with 12 bases sitting between them. This CDR3 comprises 15 residues. In DNA, the CDR3 is TGCGCCAGCAGTCACTTATGGGGGCCGAACACTGAAGCTTTCTTT. As protein: CASSHLWGPNTEAFF.

This clone was seen just once. The chain couples TRBV6-5 to TRBJ1-2; D call uncertain. Germline CDR1 and CDR2: MNHEY and SVGAGI. The CDR3 loop spans 14 amino acids. The ends were cut back, 2 bases at V and 0 bases at J, with 7 bases in the middle. CDR3 sequence reads: CASSYQNTNYGYTF. CDR3 in DNA: TGTGCCAGCAGTTACCAGAATACTAACTATGGCTACACCTTC.

The CDR3 is CASSLNSGNYGYTF. DNA for the CDR3: TGTGCCAGCAGCTTAAATTCGGGGAACTATGGCTACACCTTC. The chain uses TRBV7-8 and TRBJ1-2; D not resolved. The CDR3 has 14 residues. Germline V gives CDR1 SGHVS, CDR2 FQNEAQ. V lost 2 bases and J 2 bases, leaving 9 bases between the germline ends.

The rearrangement joins TRBV5-6 to TRBJ2-7, with TRBD2 as a possible D gene (5 bases). Germline assignment: CDR1 SGHDT and CDR2 YYEEEE. The CDR3 spans 14 residues. V lost 4 bases to trimming and J lost 0 bases, with 11 bases between them. The DNA for the CDR3 is TGTGCCAGCAGCAGGCCTGGGAGCTCCTACGAGCAGTACTTC. Residues: CASSRPGSSYEQYF.

The gene calls are TRBV12-3 or TRBV12-4 and TRBJ1-1; 7 positions match TRBD1. The CDR3 contains 13 residues. The V and J ends lost 2 bases and 5 bases, in that order; junction bases with no gene match: 2. As DNA, the CDR3 is TGTGCCAGCAGTTTAAGGGGGCCGACTGAAGCTTTCTTT. Amino acid sequence: CASSLRGPTEAFF.

V usage is TRBV5-1 and J usage is TRBJ2-1; 9 positions agree with TRBD1. V was pared by 2 bases and J by 2 bases, with 5 bases of the junction left unmatched. The CDR3 loop spans 16 amino acids. Germline CDR1 is SGHRS and CDR2 is YFSETQ. CDR3: CASSLYTGGAYNEQFF. CDR3 coding DNA: TGCGCCAGCAGCTTATACACAGGGGGCGCCTACAATGAGCAGTTCTTC.

This clone has a single count. The rearrangement joins TRBV6-5 to TRBJ2-2, with D possibly being TRBD2 (7 bases). Germline V gene lookup returns CDR1 MNHEY and CDR2 SVGAGI. Trimming took 7 bases from V and 0 from J, leaving 12 bases between them. CDR3 size: 15 residues. CDR3 DNA: TGTGCCAGCACCGGGGGGCACGCGAACACCGGGGAGCTGTTTTTT. Translation: CASTGGHANTGELFF.

Here the CDR3 reads CSVDLGSYEQYF. As DNA, the CDR3 is TGCAGCGTTGATCTTGGCAGTTACGAGCAGTACTTC. The J gene is TRBJ2-7, the V gene TRBV29-1; D is ambiguous. Trimming cost V 3 bases and J 4 bases, with 10 bases left between them. The V gene's germline CDR1 is SQVTM and CDR2 ANQGSEA. The CDR3 contains 12 residues.

V is TRBV30 and J is TRBJ2-2; the D is unclear. The germline CDR1 and CDR2 sequences are GTSNPN and SVGIG (reference sequence). The CDR3 runs 14 residues. V lost 0 bases and J 9 bases, leaving 14 bases between the germline ends. The CDR3, as DNA: TGTGCCTGGAGTGTATCCGCGTTCGTCAGGGAGCTGTTTTTT. Amino acids: CAWSVSAFVRELFF. The variable domain in full, completed from reference TRBV30 and TRBJ2-2, reads SQTIHQWPATLVQPVGSPLSLECTVEGTSNPNLYWYRQAAGRGLQLLFYSVGIGQISSEVPQNLSASRPQDRQFILSSKKLLLSDSGFYLCAWSVSAFVRELFFGEGSRLTVL.

The chain links TRBV10-3 to TRBJ1-5; the match to TRBD1 covers 7 bases. The CDR3 has 12 residues. The V segment lost 4 bases and the J segment 6 bases; nucleotides outside the gene matches: 0. Germline CDR1 and CDR2: ENHRY and SYGVKD. This CDR3 reads CAISGQGQPQHF. The DNA for the CDR3 is TGTGCCATCAGTGGACAGGGTCAGCCCCAGCATTTT.

CDR3 coding DNA: TGTGCCAGCAGCTTAGTGGGGACTAGCGGGGCGGGCACAGATACGCAGTATTTT. Its translation: CASSLVGTSGAGTDTQYF. The V and J genes are TRBV11-2 and TRBJ2-3; 13 bases line up with TRBD2. The CDR3 runs to 18 residues. CDR1 SGHAT and CDR2 FQNNGV come from the germline V gene. J gave up 1 base and V 1 base, and 5 bases lay outside the gene matches.

The gene calls are TRBV7-9 and TRBJ2-5; unclear D gene. Germline V CDR1 and CDR2: SEHNR, FQNEAQ (reference sequence). CDR3 length: 13 amino acids. Trimming removed 5 bases at V and 1 base at J, with 8 bases between. CDR3 in amino acids: CASSLGRQETQYF. CDR3 sequence (DNA): TGTGCCAGCAGCCTGGGCCGCCAAGAGACCCAGTACTTC.

V gene TRBV29-1 combines with J gene TRBJ1-5; D not resolved. Germline loops: CDR1 SQVTM, CDR2 ANQGSEA. There are 13 residues in the CDR3. The CDR3, as DNA: TGCAGTTTCTGCGAGAATAGCAATCAGCCCCAGCATTTT. Its protein is CSFCENSNQPQHF.

The gene calls are TRBV24-1 and TRBJ2-7; D is unclear. Germline V lookup: CDR1 KGHDR, CDR2 SFDVKD. With 4 bases removed from V and 4 bases from J, the gap between germline ends came to 4 bases. The CDR3 runs 11 residues. CDR3 amino acids: CATSDQYEQYF. The CDR3, as DNA: TGTGCCACCAGTGACCAATACGAGCAGTACTTC.

This CDR3 reads CASRNWGRGKNIQYF. CDR3 sequence (DNA): TGTGCCAGCAGAAATTGGGGGCGCGGCAAAAACATTCAGTACTTC. This chain uses TRBV11-2 with TRBJ2-4; a possible D gene is TRBD1 (6 bases). V was clipped by 6 bases and J by 3 bases, with 15 bases between them. The CDR3 spans 15 residues. Germline V gene sequence: CDR1 SGHAT, CDR2 FQNNGV.

The chain joins TRBV9 to TRBJ2-2; 12 positions agree with TRBD2. J lost 4 bases, V lost 0 bases, and 1 base had no gene match. CDR1 is SGDLS, CDR2 YYNGEE, per germline. This CDR3 comprises 16 residues. The CDR3 DNA reads as TGTGCCAGCAGCGTAGGACTAGCGGGGGTCACCGGGGAGCTGTTTTTT. Amino acids: CASSVGLAGVTGELFF.

The chain uses TRBV7-2 and TRBJ2-1; TRBD2 might be the D (6 bases). V shed 1 base and J shed 2 bases, with 9 bases lying between them. The CDR3 spans 15 residues. The germline CDR1 and CDR2 sequences are SGHTA and FQGNSA. CDR3 sequence: CASSLEEGPYNEQFF. The CDR3 nucleotides read TGTGCCAGCAGCTTAGAGGAGGGACCCTACAATGAGCAGTTCTTC.